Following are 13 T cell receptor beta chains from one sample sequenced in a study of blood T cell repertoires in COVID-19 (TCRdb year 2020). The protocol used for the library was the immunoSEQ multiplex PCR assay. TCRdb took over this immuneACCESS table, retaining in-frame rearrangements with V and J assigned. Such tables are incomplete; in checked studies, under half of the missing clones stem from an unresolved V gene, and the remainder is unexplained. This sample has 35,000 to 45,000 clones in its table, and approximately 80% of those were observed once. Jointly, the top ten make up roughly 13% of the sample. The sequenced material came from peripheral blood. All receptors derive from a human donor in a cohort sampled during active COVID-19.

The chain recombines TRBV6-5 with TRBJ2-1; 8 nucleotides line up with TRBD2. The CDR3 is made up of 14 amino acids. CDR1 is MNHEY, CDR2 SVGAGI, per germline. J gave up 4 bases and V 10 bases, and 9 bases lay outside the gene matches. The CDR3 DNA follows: TGTGCCACCAATAGCGGGATACTTTACAATGAGCAGTTCTTC. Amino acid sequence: CATNSGILYNEQFF.

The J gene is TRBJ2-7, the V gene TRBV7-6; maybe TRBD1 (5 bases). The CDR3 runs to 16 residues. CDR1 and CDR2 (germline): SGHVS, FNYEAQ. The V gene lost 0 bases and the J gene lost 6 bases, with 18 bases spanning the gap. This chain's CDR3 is CASSLARVNSLGEQYF. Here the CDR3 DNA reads TGTGCCAGCAGCTTAGCCAGGGTCAACAGCCTTGGCGAGCAGTACTTC.

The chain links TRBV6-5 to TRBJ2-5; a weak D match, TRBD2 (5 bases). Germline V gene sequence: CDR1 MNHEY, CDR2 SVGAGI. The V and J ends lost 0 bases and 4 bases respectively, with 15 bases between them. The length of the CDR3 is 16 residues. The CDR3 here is CASSYSSTGAGETQYF. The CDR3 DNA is TGTGCCAGCAGTTACTCCTCTACGGGCGCGGGAGAGACCCAGTACTTC.

The chain's CDR3 is CASSFSPGQGVTGELFF. CDR3 coding DNA: TGTGCCAGCAGCTTCTCCCCGGGACAGGGGGTTACCGGGGAGCTGTTTTTT. The rearrangement links TRBV7-9 to TRBJ2-2; 11 nucleotides match TRBD1. Trimming removed 3 bases from V and 5 bases from J; junction bases left unmatched: 8. The germline CDR1 and CDR2 sequences are SEHNR and FQNEAQ (reference sequence). The CDR3 is 17 residues long.

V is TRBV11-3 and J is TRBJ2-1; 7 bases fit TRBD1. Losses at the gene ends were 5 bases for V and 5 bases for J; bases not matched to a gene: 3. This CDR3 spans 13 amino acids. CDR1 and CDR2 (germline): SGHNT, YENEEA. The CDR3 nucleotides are TGTGCCAGCAGCCGGGACAGCGACAATGAGCAGTTCTTC. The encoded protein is CASSRDSDNEQFF.

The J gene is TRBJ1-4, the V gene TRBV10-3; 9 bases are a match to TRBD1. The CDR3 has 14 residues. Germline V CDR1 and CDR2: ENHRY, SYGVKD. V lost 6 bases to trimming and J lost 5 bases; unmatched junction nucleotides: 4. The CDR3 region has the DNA TGTGCCATCAGATCCGGGACAGGGAATGAAAAACTGTTTTTT. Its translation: CAIRSGTGNEKLFF.

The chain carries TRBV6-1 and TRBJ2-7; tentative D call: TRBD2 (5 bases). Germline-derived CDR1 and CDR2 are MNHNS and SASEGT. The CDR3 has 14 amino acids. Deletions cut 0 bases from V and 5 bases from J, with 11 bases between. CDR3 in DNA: TGTGCCAGCAGTGAAGCGGAGAGGGTCCACGAGCAGTACTTC. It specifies CASSEAERVHEQYF.

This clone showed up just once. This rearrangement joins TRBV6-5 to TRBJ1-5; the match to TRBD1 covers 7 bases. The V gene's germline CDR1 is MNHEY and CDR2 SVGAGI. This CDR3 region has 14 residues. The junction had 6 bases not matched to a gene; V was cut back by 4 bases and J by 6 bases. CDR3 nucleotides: TGTGCCAGCAGTTCGACAGGGAGAGGTCAGCCCCAGCATTTT. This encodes CASSSTGRGQPQHF.

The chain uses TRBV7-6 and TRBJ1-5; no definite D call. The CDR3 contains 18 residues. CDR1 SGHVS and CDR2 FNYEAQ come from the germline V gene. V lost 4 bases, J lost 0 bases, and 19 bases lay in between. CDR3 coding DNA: TGTGCCAGCAGCTCTTTTAGGACTGGCCGATATAGCAATCAGCCCCAGCATTTT. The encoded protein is CASSSFRTGRYSNQPQHF.

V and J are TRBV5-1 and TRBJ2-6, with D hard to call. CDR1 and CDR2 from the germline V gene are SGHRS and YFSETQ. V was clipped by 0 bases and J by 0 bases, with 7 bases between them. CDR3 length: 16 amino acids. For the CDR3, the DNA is TGCGCCAGCAGCTTGGACGTGGCCTCTGGGGCCAACGTCCTGACTTTC. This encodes CASSLDVASGANVLTF.

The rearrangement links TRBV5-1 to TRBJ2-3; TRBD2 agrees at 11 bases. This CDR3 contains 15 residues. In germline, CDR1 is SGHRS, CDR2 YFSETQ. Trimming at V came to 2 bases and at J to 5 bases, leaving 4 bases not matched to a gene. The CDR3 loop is CASSLTSGSQDTQYF. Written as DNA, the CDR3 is TGCGCCAGCAGCTTAACTAGCGGGAGTCAAGATACGCAGTATTTT.

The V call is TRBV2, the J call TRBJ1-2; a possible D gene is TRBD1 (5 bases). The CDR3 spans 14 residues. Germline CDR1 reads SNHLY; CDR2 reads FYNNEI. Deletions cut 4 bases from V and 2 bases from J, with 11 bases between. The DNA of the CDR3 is TGTGCCAGCAGTGTTCTGACAGAAAACTATGGCTACACCTTC. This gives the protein CASSVLTENYGYTF.

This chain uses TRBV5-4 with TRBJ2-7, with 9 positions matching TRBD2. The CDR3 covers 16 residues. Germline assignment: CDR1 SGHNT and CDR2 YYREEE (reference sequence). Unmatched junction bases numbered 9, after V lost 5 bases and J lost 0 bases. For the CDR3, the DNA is TGTGCCAGCAGTAGCAGGAGCGGGGGGAGCTCCTACGAGCAGTACTTC. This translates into CASSSRSGGSSYEQYF.